The entry below describes one T cell receptor beta chain. The data were taken from a study of CD8+ T cells in alopecia areata. The sequencing template was cDNA reverse transcribed from extracted RNA. Data came from immunoSEQ multiplex PCR; TCRdb stores just in-frame clones and leaves some out. The sample has 150,000 or so clones, around 86% seen once. V gave up 0 bases and J gave up 5 bases, with 23 bases separating them. The germline gives CDR1 SGDLS, CDR2 YYNGEE. The CDR3 is 18 amino acids. It was from alopecia areata patients that lesional scalp punch biopsies and peripheral blood were collected. This clonotype was sampled from a human donor with alopecia areata. The input for sequencing was CD8+ T cells sorted from blood, taken at week 0. This chain joins TRBV9 and TRBJ1-2; D might be TRBD1 (6 bases). For the CDR3, the DNA is TGTGCCAGCAGCGTAGCATGGCAGGGGCCCTCCGGTGGGTATGGCTACACCTTC. Its protein product is CASSVAWQGPSGGYGYTF. The whole variable domain, filled in from reference TRBV9 and TRBJ1-2, reads DSGVTQTPKHLITATGQRVTLRCSPRSGDLSVYWYQQSLDQGLQFLIQYYNGEERAKGNILERFSAQQFPDLHSELNLSSLELGDSALYFCASSVAWQGPSGGYGYTFGSGTRLTVV.